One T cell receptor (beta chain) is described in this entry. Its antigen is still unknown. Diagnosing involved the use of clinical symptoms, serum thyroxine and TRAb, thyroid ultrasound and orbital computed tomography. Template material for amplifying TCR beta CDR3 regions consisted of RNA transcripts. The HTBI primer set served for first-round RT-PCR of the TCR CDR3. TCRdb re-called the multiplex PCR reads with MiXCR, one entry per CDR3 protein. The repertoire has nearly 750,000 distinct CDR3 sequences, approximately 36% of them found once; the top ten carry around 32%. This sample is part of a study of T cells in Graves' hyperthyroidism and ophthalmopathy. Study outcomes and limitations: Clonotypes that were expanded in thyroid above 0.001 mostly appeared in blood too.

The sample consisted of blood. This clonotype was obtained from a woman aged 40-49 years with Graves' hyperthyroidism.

The CDR3 nucleotides are TGTGCCAGCAGTGAAGTATCCGGCGCTCCGGGCCGATATGGCTACACCTTC. Translating it yields CASSEVSGAPGRYGYTF. The chain carries TRBV2 and TRBJ1-2; D is unresolved. Germline CDR1 is SNHLY and CDR2 is FYNNEI. The CDR3 covers 17 residues. V was trimmed by 1 base and J by 5 bases, leaving 20 bases between them. Full variable domain (missing parts from reference TRBV2 and TRBJ1-2): EPEVTQTPSHQVTQMGQEVILRCVPISNHLYFYWYRQILGQKVEFLVSFYNNEISEKSEIFDDQFSVERPDGSNFTLKIRSTKLEDSAMYFCASSEVSGAPGRYGYTFGSGTRLTVV.